The sequence of this TCR beta chain was determined in a study of blood T cells in healthy people across ages (dated by TCRdb to between 2014 and 2016). Some background on the complete study: Template switching captured roughly one uniquely barcoded TCR beta cDNA molecule per two T cells in model experiments. To avoid experimental bias, donors of different ages were spread randomly across the sequencing lanes. The study analyzed two additional independent replicas of 1 million unique cDNA reads from the same blood draw for two donors, one aged 18 to 30 and one aged 80 or older. Donors were grouped into four age groups: young (average approximately 16 years), middle-aged (39), aged (around 60) and long-lived (around 80). Using deep sequencing normalized with unique cDNA molecular identifiers, the study measured how TCR beta repertoire diversity changes with age.

With respect to this clonotype: Its antigen has not been determined. One base away there is no much larger clone; base qualities are not given.

The roughly 39 donors, aged roughly 6 to 90 years, were systemically healthy Caucasian individuals from Russia. Ten milliliters of peripheral blood were drawn from each donor into EDTA-treated Vacutainer tubes. Ficoll-Paque density-gradient centrifugation was used to isolate PBMCs, with at least 6 million obtained per sample. Trizol reagent was used to extract total RNA from the PBMCs, yielding at least 5.5 micrograms per sample. For every donor, an aliquot of PBMCs went through flow cytometry to measure the percentages of naive CD45RAhigh/CD27high T cells. Trimming costs V 5 bases and J 0 bases, and their ends lie 12 bases apart. The CDR3 measures 15 amino acids from cysteine to phenylalanine. The kept DNA is CDR3 alone, 45 bases in frame from the first base. Via the germline V gene, CDR1 is KGHDR and CDR2 SFDVKD. Beyond this particular receptor, the publication reports: The percentage of naive T cells measured by flow cytometry correlated strongly with observed TCR beta diversity. Because profiling used bulk unsorted PBMCs, naive and antigen-experienced compartments could not be compared conclusively. Estimates of total diversity from one million sequenced T cells were regarded as lower bounds and underestimates. As age increased, observed TCR beta diversity per million T cells dropped in a roughly linear way, and a significant reduction was already evident by age 40. The CMV infection status of donors was not known, potentially confounding age-related changes in expanded clonotypes. The long-lived group showed more naive CD4+ T cells, fewer expanded clones and increased TCR diversity than the aged group, suggesting age selection.

Library generation was performed with 5' RACE. Sequenced using an Illumina HiSeq 2500. A second PCR of about 6 to 12 cycles was performed with a sample-barcoded 5' primer and a J-beta primer mix. A unique molecular identifier was introduced onto each TCR beta cDNA molecule by a template-switch 5' adaptor carrying 12 random nucleotides. Each sample yielded at least 2.5 million CDR3-containing paired-end reads. First-strand cDNA synthesis was performed from all RNA using the Mint cDNA synthesis kit, with priming by a TRBC-specific oligonucleotide. Following uracil-DNA glycosylase treatment, all cDNA underwent a first 18-cycle PCR with the universal primers M1SS and BC2_uni_R. As for the original processing: For normalization, 1 million high-quality reads were randomly selected from each sample, with every read carrying a distinct molecular identifier. Reads with shared molecular identifiers were discarded instead of being binned into consensus sequences. CDR3 identification, clonotype clustering and error correction used MiTCR with a Q25 quality threshold and the strictest error-elimination algorithm. A nonparametric unseen species model with Euler transformation was used to estimate a lower bound on total TCR beta diversity. TCRdb reanalyzed the raw reads on its own, using fastp at Q25 for trimming and MiXCR for clone calling, and kept in-frame beta chains. Each record represents a unique CDR3 protein, reported with the most common genes and DNA among its rows. The V and J calls were not made by the authors but by TCRdb's processing. The table for this sample lists 980,000 or so distinct CDR3 sequences; roughly 52% of them were counted only once. The ten largest clonotypes hold 13% of the sample.

Sequencing was done on a sample of blood. This clonotype was sampled from a man in his thirties or forties in good health. The receptor chain draws on TRBV24-1 and TRBJ2-5; the D gene is unclear. The CDR3: CATSGDTPYQETQYF. Read as DNA, the sequence is TGTGCCACCAGTGGCGACACCCCGTACCAAGAGACCCAGTACTTC.